Listed here are 11 T cell receptor beta chains from one sample, sequenced in a study of response to subunit inactivated influenza vaccine. TCRdb reprocessed the RT-PCR reads with MiXCR, giving one entry per CDR3 protein. This sample has roughly 160,000 distinct CDR3 sequences, with about 10% found just once. This specimen was CD8+ T cells sorted from PBMCs, taken less than 30 months after vaccination. All receptors come from a man between 50 and 75 years old who received an inactivated influenza vaccine.

The chain has TRBV2 and TRBJ2-5; 8 bases agree with TRBD1. V was clipped by 6 bases and J by 4 bases; unmatched bases: 7. Germline lookup yields CDR1 SNHLY and CDR2 FYNNEI. This CDR3 has 14 residues. The DNA for the CDR3 is TGTGCCAGCAGGTGGACAGGGTTTGGAGAGACCCAGTACTTC. This translates into CASRWTGFGETQYF.

V usage is TRBV13 and J usage is TRBJ2-2, with TRBD1 matching over 11 bases. V lost 5 bases and J lost 0; bases outside the gene matches: 5. The CDR3 is 17 amino acids. The germline CDR1 and CDR2 sequences are PRHDT and FYEKMQ (reference sequence). The CDR3 nucleotides read TGTGCCAGCAGCCCGGACAGGGGGCGACCGAACACCGGGGAGCTGTTTTTT. Residues: CASSPDRGRPNTGELFF.

In its sample, this clonotype was seen a few times. This chain's CDR3 is CSARPPSDYGYTF. The CDR3 DNA is TGCAGTGCTAGGCCACCGTCGGACTATGGCTACACCTTC. V is TRBV20-1 and J is TRBJ1-2; D uncertain. The CDR3 is 13 residues long. The V and J ends lost 3 bases and 3 bases respectively, with 11 bases between them. Germline V CDR1 and CDR2: DFQATT, SNEGSKA (reference sequence).

V usage is TRBV29-1 and J usage is TRBJ2-7; D is perhaps TRBD2 (5 bases). CDR3 length equals 14 residues. Germline CDR1 reads SQVTM; CDR2 reads ANQGSEA. Trimming stripped 4 bases from V and 2 bases from J, with 15 bases between. Written as DNA, the CDR3 is TGCAGCGTTGGGGGTGAGGGCCACACCTACGAGCAGTACTTC. Its protein is CSVGGEGHTYEQYF.

This chain connects TRBV14 to TRBJ2-6; possibly TRBD2 for D (6 bases). The CDR3 has 16 amino acids. V shed 4 bases and J shed 1 base, with 11 bases lying between them. Germline V gene sequence: CDR1 SGHDN, CDR2 FVKESK. DNA for the CDR3: TGTGCCAGCAGCCCAACGGCGGGGTCTGGGGCCAACGTCCTGACTTTC. Its protein product is CASSPTAGSGANVLTF.

The chain employs TRBV9 and TRBJ2-2; D unclear. Germline-derived CDR1 and CDR2 are SGDLS and YYNGEE. This CDR3 comprises 16 residues. V dropped 0 bases and J dropped 6 bases, with 15 bases sitting between them. The CDR3 loop is CASSVAGYSGAGELFF. The CDR3 DNA reads TGTGCCAGCAGCGTAGCTGGATACAGTGGCGCCGGGGAGCTGTTTTTT.

This clonotype was seen a handful of times. The rearrangement uses TRBV6-5 and TRBJ2-7; a weak D match, TRBD2 (6 bases). Germline V gene sequence: CDR1 MNHEY, CDR2 SVGAGI. V was pared by 6 bases and J by 4 bases, with 10 bases between. The CDR3 length is 12 residues. The CDR3 loop reads CASSWDFYEQYF. CDR3 coding DNA: TGTGCCAGCAGCTGGGACTTTTACGAGCAGTACTTC.

This sequence joins TRBV10-3 and TRBJ1-6, with D uncertain. From germline, CDR1 is ENHRY and CDR2 SYGVKD. V was pared by 2 bases and J by 6 bases, with 20 bases between. CDR3 size: 18 residues. Here the CDR3 DNA reads TGTGCCATCAGTGAGATCGACCGGGGAAACATCGGTAATTCACCCCTCCACTTT. Its protein is CAISEIDRGNIGNSPLHF.

This clonotype was seen many times. The V call is TRBV11-2, the J call TRBJ2-1, with TRBD2 as a possible D gene (6 bases). This CDR3 has 13 residues. CDR1 is SGHAT, CDR2 FQNNGV, per germline. The V end was cut by 4 bases, the J end by 7 bases, with 11 bases between. CDR3: CASSWNSGNEQFF. CDR3 DNA: TGTGCCAGCAGCTGGAACAGCGGGAATGAGCAGTTCTTC.

The table lists this clonotype with a few counts. V and J are TRBV19 and TRBJ2-1, with 7 bases that match TRBD1. The V gene end was trimmed by 1 base and the J gene end by 0 bases; junction bases not matched to a gene: 0. The CDR3 covers 15 residues. Germline lookup yields CDR1 LNHDA and CDR2 SQIVND (reference sequence). The CDR3 loop reads CASSIGDSSYNEQFF. DNA of the CDR3: TGTGCCAGTAGTATAGGGGACAGCTCCTACAATGAGCAGTTCTTC.

This clonotype was observed a few times. J is TRBJ2-3 and V is TRBV3-1; D gene uncertain. V lost 2 bases and J lost 2, with 11 bases in between. CDR3 length equals 15 residues. CDR1 is LGHDT, CDR2 YNNKEL, per germline (reference sequence). The CDR3 loop reads CASSQRVSTTDTQYF. The CDR3 coding sequence is TGTGCCAGCAGCCAAAGGGTGTCTACCACAGATACGCAGTATTTT.